This T cell receptor beta chain was recorded in a study of shared clonotypes between healthy human individuals. Turning to this clone: No antigen is known for it.

General study results and limits: Even with large depth, rarefaction showed that sorted-subset sequencing was incomplete.

Every subset's genomic DNA went evenly onto several immunoSEQ plates. Authors' analysis steps: Filtering differed because ImmunoSEQ produced junction-only sequences that carried no quality scores. The table came from immunoSEQ multiplex PCR; TCRdb's copy has only in-frame clones and leaves some out. That table furnishes V, J and clone size, whereas the DNA furnished D and trimming. The table shows 800,000 to 950,000 clones, with 90% to 98% occurring only once. CDR1 is MNHEY and CDR2 is SMNVEV in the germline V gene (reference sequence). Trimming cost V 5 bases and J 0 bases, with 14 bases left between them. The CDR3 has 15 amino acids. CD45RO-negative, CCR7-positively selected cells formed the naive CD8 fraction, excluding terminally differentiated effector memory CD45RA+ cells.

This clonotype originated in a man in his thirties or forties in good health. The chain is built from TRBV27 and TRBJ2-7; TRBD2 is a possible D gene (6 bases). Sequencing was performed on naive CD8+ T cells sorted from blood. CDR3 nucleotide sequence: TGTGCCAGCAGTAGAATCCGGGAGATCTCCTACGAGCAGTACTTC. Its translation: CASSRIREISYEQYF.